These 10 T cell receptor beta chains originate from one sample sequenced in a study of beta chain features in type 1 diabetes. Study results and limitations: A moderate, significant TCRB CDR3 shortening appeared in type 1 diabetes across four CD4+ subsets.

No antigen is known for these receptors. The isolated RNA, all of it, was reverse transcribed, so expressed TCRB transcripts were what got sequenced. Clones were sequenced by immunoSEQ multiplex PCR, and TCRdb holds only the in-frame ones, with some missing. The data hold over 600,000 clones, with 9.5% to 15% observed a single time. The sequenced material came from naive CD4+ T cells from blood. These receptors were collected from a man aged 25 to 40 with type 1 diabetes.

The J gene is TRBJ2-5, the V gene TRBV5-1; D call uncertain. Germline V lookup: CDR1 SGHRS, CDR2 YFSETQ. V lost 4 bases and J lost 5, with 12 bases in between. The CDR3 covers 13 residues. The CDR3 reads CASSKGVSETQYF. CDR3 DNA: TGCGCCAGCAGCAAGGGCGTTTCGGAGACCCAGTACTTC.

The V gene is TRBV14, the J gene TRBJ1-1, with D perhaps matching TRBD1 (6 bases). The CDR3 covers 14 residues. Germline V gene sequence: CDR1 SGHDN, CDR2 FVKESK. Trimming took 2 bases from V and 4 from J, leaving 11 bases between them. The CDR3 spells CASSQLGGGTEAFF. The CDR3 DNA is TGTGCCAGCAGCCAATTGGGGGGCGGCACTGAAGCTTTCTTT.

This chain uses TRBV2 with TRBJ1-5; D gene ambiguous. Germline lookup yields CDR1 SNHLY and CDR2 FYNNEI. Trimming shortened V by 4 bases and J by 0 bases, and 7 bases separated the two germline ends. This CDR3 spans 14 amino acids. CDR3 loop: CASSGYSSNQPQHF. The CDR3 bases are TGTGCCAGCAGTGGGTACAGTAGCAATCAGCCCCAGCATTTT.

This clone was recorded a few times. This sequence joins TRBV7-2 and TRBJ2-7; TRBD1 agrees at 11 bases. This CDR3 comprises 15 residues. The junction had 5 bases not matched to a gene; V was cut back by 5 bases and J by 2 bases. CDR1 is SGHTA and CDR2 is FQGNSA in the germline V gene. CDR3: CASSLGGQGAYEQYF. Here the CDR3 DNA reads TGTGCCAGCAGCCTAGGGGGACAGGGGGCCTACGAGCAGTACTTC.

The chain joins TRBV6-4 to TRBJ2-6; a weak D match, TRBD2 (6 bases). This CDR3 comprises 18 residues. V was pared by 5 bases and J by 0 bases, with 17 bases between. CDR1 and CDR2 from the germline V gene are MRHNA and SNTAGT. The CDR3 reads CASSLEGSPLSGANVLTF. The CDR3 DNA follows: TGTGCCAGCAGTTTGGAGGGGAGCCCTCTCTCTGGGGCCAACGTCCTGACTTTC.

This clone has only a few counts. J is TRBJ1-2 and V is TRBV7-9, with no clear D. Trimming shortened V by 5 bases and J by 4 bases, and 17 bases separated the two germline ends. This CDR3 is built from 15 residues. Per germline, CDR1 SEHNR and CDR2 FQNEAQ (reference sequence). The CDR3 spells CASSAPLPRAYGYTF. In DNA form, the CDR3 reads TGTGCCAGCAGCGCCCCCCTTCCAAGGGCCTATGGCTACACCTTC.

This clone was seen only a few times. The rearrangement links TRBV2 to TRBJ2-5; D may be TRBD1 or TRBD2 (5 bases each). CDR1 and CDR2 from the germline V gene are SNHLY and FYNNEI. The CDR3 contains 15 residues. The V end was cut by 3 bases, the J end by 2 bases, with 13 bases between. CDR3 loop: CASSDGARRQETQYF. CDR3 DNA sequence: TGTGCCAGCAGTGACGGGGCCCGCCGACAAGAGACCCAGTACTTC.

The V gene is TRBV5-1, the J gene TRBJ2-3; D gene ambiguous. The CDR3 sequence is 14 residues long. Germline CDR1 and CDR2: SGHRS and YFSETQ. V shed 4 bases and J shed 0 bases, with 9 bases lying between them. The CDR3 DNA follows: TGCGCCAGCAGCCCGACTGCTAGCACAGATACGCAGTATTTT. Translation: CASSPTASTDTQYF.

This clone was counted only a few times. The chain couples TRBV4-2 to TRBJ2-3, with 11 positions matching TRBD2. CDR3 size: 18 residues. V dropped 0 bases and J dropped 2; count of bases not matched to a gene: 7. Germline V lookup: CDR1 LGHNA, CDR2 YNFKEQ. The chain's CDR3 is CASSQDHSGGANTDTQYF. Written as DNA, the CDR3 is TGTGCCAGCAGCCAAGACCATAGCGGGGGGGCGAACACAGATACGCAGTATTTT.

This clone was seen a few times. Here the CDR3 reads CASSSTGYSNQPQHF. The CDR3 bases are TGTGCCAGCAGCTCCACAGGTTATAGCAATCAGCCCCAGCATTTT. The chain carries TRBV7-9 and TRBJ1-5; D is possibly TRBD1 (5 bases). CDR3 length: 15 residues. V was pared by 4 bases and J by 0 bases, with 10 bases between. Germline CDR1 is SEHNR and CDR2 is FQNEAQ (reference sequence).